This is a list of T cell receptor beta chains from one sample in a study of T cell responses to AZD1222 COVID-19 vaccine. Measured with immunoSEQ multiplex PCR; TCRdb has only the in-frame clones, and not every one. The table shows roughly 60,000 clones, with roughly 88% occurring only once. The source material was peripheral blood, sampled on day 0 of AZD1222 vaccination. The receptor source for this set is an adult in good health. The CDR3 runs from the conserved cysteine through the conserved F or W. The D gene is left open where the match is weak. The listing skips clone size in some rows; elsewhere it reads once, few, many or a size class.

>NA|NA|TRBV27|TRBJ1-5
CASSLSSVGNQPQHF
TGTGCCAGCAGTTTGTCGTCAGTTGGCAATCAGCCCCAGCATTTT
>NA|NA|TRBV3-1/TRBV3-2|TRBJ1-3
CASSPTSSGNTIYF
TGTGCCAGCAGCCCCACTAGCTCTGGAAACACCATATATTTT
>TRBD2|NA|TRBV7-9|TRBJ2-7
CASIPLASGSISYEQYF
TGTGCCAGCATCCCTTTGGCTAGCGGGAGTATCTCCTACGAGCAGTACTTC
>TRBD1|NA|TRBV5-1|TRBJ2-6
CASGLTGLGGANVLTF
TGCGCCAGCGGACTGACAGGGCTAGGTGGGGCCAACGTCCTGACTTTC
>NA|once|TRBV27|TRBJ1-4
CASSSLSAGEKLFF
TGTGCCAGCAGTTCGCTCTCGGCCGGGGAAAAACTGTTTTTT
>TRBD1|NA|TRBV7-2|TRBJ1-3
CASSEQTGSGNTIYF
TGTGCCAGCAGCGAACAGACAGGGTCGGGAAACACCATATATTTT
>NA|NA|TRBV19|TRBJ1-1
CASADRKGKNTEAFF
TGTGCCAGTGCGGACAGAAAAGGGAAGAACACTGAAGCTTTCTTT
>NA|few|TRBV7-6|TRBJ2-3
CASSLVVAGTDTQYF
TGTGCCAGCAGCTTAGTGGTAGCGGGCACAGATACGCAGTATTTT
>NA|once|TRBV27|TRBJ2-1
CASSLSRTEGRFF
TGTGCCAGCAGTTTATCTAGGACAGAGGGGAGATTCTTC
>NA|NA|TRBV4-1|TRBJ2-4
CASSQGWGENIQYF
TGCGCCAGCAGCCAAGGATGGGGAGAAAACATTCAGTACTTC
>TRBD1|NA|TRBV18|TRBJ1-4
CASSPPGQGEKLFF
TGTGCCAGCTCACCACCCGGACAGGGAGAGAAACTGTTTTTT
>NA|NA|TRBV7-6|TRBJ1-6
CASSETTFNSPLHF
TGTGCCAGCAGCGAGACCACCTTCAATTCACCCCTCCACTTT
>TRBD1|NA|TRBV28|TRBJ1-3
CASSSPGGHGNTIYF
TGTGCCAGCAGTTCCCCAGGGGGCCATGGAAACACCATATATTTT
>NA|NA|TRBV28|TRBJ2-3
CASSVAQADSRDTQYF
TGTGCCAGCAGTGTTGCACAGGCGGACTCAAGGGATACGCAGTATTTT
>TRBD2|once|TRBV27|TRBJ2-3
CASNPAGWGDTQYF
TGTGCCAGCAACCCAGCGGGATGGGGAGATACGCAGTATTTT
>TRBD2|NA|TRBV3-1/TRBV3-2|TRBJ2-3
CASSPPGTSGTDTQYF
TGTGCCAGCAGCCCCCCCGGAACTAGCGGAACAGATACGCAGTATTTT
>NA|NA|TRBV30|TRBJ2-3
CASSAGFTDTQYF
TGTGCCTCGTCGGCGGGATTCACAGATACGCAGTATTTT
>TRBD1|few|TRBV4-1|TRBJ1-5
CASSQTGTGNQPQHF
TGCGCCAGCAGCCAGACCGGGACAGGCAATCAGCCCCAGCATTTT
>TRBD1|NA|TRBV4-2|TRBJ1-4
CASSQGDRDEKLFF
TGTGCCAGCAGCCAAGGGGACAGGGATGAAAAACTGTTTTTT
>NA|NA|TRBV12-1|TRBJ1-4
CASSFVVHGTDTNEKLFF
TGTGCCAGCAGCTTCGTCGTTCATGGGACGGACACTAATGAAAAACTGTTTTTT
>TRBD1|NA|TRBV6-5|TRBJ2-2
CASSVQGLYTGELFF
TGTGCCAGCAGCGTACAGGGGTTATACACCGGGGAGCTGTTTTTT
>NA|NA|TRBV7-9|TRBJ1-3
CASSLGSSGNTIYF
TGTGCCAGCAGCTTAGGAAGCTCTGGAAACACCATATATTTT
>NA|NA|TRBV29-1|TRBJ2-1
CSVVGILGNEQFF
TGCAGCGTTGTCGGGATTCTAGGGAATGAGCAGTTCTTC
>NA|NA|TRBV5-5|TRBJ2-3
CASSLSVPANTQYF
TGTGCCAGCAGCTTGTCGGTCCCAGCGAATACGCAGTATTTT
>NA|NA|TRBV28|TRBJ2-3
CASGTRYTDTQYF
TGTGCCAGTGGAACTAGATACACAGATACGCAGTATTTT
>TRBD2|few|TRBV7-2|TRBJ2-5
CASSSSGGVETQYF
TGTGCCAGCAGTTCTAGCGGAGGGGTGGAGACCCAGTACTTC
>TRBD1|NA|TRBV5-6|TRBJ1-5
CASSPRRGGQPQHF
TGTGCCAGCAGCCCCCGCAGGGGGGGTCAGCCCCAGCATTTT
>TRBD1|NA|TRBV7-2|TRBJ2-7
CASSQTGTGVVYEQYF
TGTGCCAGCAGCCAAACCGGGACAGGGGTTGTCTACGAGCAGTACTTC
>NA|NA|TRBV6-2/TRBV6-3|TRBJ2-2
CASSYFGAGELFF
TGTGCCAGCAGTTACTTTGGTGCCGGGGAGCTGTTTTTT
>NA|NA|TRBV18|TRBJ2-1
CASSPPGSGNEQFF
TGTGCCAGCTCACCTCCGGGTAGCGGCAATGAGCAGTTCTTC
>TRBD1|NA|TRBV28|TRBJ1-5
CASSSPGGSFQPQHF
TGTGCCAGCAGTTCCCCAGGGGGCTCTTTTCAGCCCCAGCATTTT
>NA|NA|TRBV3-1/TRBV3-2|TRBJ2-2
CASSQGGENTGELFF
TGTGCCAGCAGCCAAGGGGGGGAGAACACCGGGGAGCTGTTTTTT
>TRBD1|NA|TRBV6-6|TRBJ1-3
CASSSTTGTGNTIYF
TGTGCCAGCAGTTCCACGACAGGGACTGGAAACACCATATATTTT